One sample yielded the 21 T cell receptor beta chains listed below, sequenced in a study of T cell clonotyping in hematopoietic cell transplantation. The table came from immunoSEQ multiplex PCR; TCRdb's copy has only in-frame clones and leaves some out. The table has roughly 40,000 clones, 95% seen once. The sample consisted of peripheral blood mononuclear cells. The receptors come from a man aged 25-40 years in good health. Some clones in this sample may be carry-over from other donors' samples.

The rearrangement uses TRBV25-1 and TRBJ2-3, with D perhaps TRBD1 (6 bases). CDR1 is MGHDK, CDR2 SYGVNS, per germline. The germline V and J ends were trimmed by 5 bases and 6 bases, with 15 bases remaining between them. This CDR3 region has 14 residues. DNA for the CDR3: TGTGCCAGCAGTCATACAGGGTCGGGTGATACGCAGTATTTT. Translation gives CASSHTGSGDTQYF. Full variable domain (rest looked up from reference TRBV25-1 and TRBJ2-3): EADIYQTPRYLVIGTGKKITLECSQTMGHDKMYWYQQDPGMELHLIHYSYGVNSTEKGDLSSESTVSRIRTEHFPLTLESARPSHTSQYLCASSHTGSGDTQYFGPGTRLTVL.

J is TRBJ1-1 and V is TRBV30; a weak D match, TRBD1 (5 bases). This CDR3 contains 12 residues. The germline V gene encodes CDR1 GTSNPN and CDR2 SVGIG (reference sequence). CDR3: CGIRAGNTEAFF. In DNA, the CDR3 is TGTGGGATCAGGGCAGGGAACACTGAAGCTTTCTTT. Drawing the rest from reference TRBV30 and TRBJ1-1, the complete variable domain is SQTIHQWPATLVQPVGSPLSLECTVEGTSNPNLYWYRQAAGRGLQLLFYSVGIGQISSEVPQNLSASRPQDRQFILSSKKLLLSDSGFYLCGIRAGNTEAFFGQGTRLTVV.

The rearrangement joins TRBV2 to TRBJ2-7; the D gene is possibly TRBD1 (6 bases). V was shortened by 3 bases and J by 3 bases, with 12 bases between the two germline ends. From germline, CDR1 is SNHLY and CDR2 FYNNEI. This CDR3 has 14 residues. Here the CDR3 reads CASSDEGVHYEQYF. For the CDR3, the DNA is TGTGCCAGCAGTGACGAGGGGGTCCACTACGAGCAGTACTTC.

The J gene is TRBJ1-5, the V gene TRBV9; the D is unclear. V gave up 6 bases and J gave up 1 base, with 20 bases separating them. The CDR3 is 17 amino acids. Germline V lookup: CDR1 SGDLS, CDR2 YYNGEE. The CDR3 nucleotides are TGTGCCAGCATGATGGGCGGGCGTGAGGTCAGCAATCAGCCCCAGCATTTT. Its protein product is CASMMGGREVSNQPQHF.

The chain joins TRBV6-5 to TRBJ1-1; D perhaps matches TRBD1 (5 bases). Trimming shortened V by 5 bases and J by 2 bases, and 9 bases separated the two germline ends. Per the germline V gene, CDR1 is MNHEY and CDR2 is SVGAGI. The CDR3 totals 13 residues. The CDR3, as DNA: TGTGCCAGCAGTGGGGCAGAAAACACTGAAGCTTTCTTT. Amino acid sequence: CASSGAENTEAFF.

This sequence joins TRBV6-6 and TRBJ1-1, with D possibly TRBD1 on 6 matching bases. CDR1 is MNHNY and CDR2 is SVGAGI in the germline V gene (reference sequence). Trimming pared 4 bases from V and 4 bases from J, leaving 16 bases between. The CDR3 has 15 residues. The CDR3 loop reads CASSFGGQGPTEAFF. The DNA for the CDR3 is TGTGCCAGCAGTTTTGGGGGCCAGGGACCCACTGAAGCTTTCTTT.

The chain links TRBV9 to TRBJ1-2; TRBD1 agrees at 10 bases. Trimming cost V 1 base and J 5 bases; bases outside gene matches: 2. CDR1 is SGDLS and CDR2 is YYNGEE in the germline V gene. The CDR3 is made up of 14 amino acids. CDR3 coding DNA: TGTGCCAGCAGCGTATTGGGACAGGGGTATGGCTACACCTTC. Protein: CASSVLGQGYGYTF. Full variable domain (remainder filled in from reference TRBV9 and TRBJ1-2): DSGVTQTPKHLITATGQRVTLRCSPRSGDLSVYWYQQSLDQGLQFLIQYYNGEERAKGNILERFSAQQFPDLHSELNLSSLELGDSALYFCASSVLGQGYGYTFGSGTRLTVV.

The chain has TRBV5-1 and TRBJ2-3; 9 nucleotides line up with TRBD2. The CDR3 is made up of 13 amino acids. Germline V gene data show CDR1 as SGHRS and CDR2 as YFSETQ. Germline trimming cut 4 bases from V and 9 bases from J; bases unmatched to any gene: 6. The CDR3 region is CASSLSSGETQYF. In DNA form, the CDR3 reads TGCGCCAGCAGCCTATCTAGCGGGGAAACGCAGTATTTT.

V usage is TRBV27 and J usage is TRBJ2-3; 7 bases agree with TRBD2. CDR3 length: 15 amino acids. The V gene end was trimmed by 3 bases and the J gene end by 2 bases; junction bases not matched to a gene: 5. CDR1 and CDR2 (germline): MNHEY, SMNVEV (reference sequence). CDR3 DNA sequence: TGTGCCAGCAGTTTCGCTAGCGGCTACACAGATACGCAGTATTTT. This codes for CASSFASGYTDTQYF.

The genes are TRBV6-1 and TRBJ1-1; D remains unclear. V was cut by 10 bases and J by 2 bases, with 17 bases left in between. There are 14 residues in the CDR3. Germline values: CDR1 MNHNS, CDR2 SASEGT. CDR3 residues: CAMAWGSENTEAFF. The CDR3 DNA reads TGTGCCATGGCATGGGGAAGCGAAAACACTGAAGCTTTCTTT.

The V gene is TRBV6-5, the J gene TRBJ1-2, with D possibly TRBD1 on 5 matching bases. From germline, CDR1 is MNHEY and CDR2 SVGAGI. The V gene lost 8 bases and the J gene lost 7 bases, with 14 bases spanning the gap. The CDR3 spans 12 residues. The CDR3, as DNA: TGTGCCAGCCGGCAGGGAGTGAGTGGCTACACCTTC. This gives the protein CASRQGVSGYTF.

The sample holds one count of this clone. CDR3 sequence reads: CASSFGQGNYGYTF. DNA for the CDR3: TGTGCCAGCAGCTTCGGGCAGGGAAACTATGGCTACACCTTC. V gene TRBV11-1 combines with J gene TRBJ1-2; TRBD1 is a possible D gene (5 bases). The CDR3 loop spans 14 amino acids. The germline V and J ends were trimmed by 3 bases and 2 bases, with 10 bases remaining between them. CDR1 and CDR2 from the germline V gene are SGHAT and FQDESV (reference sequence).

The chain uses TRBV11-2 and TRBJ1-5, with D tentatively TRBD1 (6 bases). The CDR3 covers 14 residues. From germline, CDR1 is SGHAT and CDR2 FQNNGV. Trimming shortened V by 3 bases and J by 7 bases, and 13 bases separated the two germline ends. CDR3 sequence (DNA): TGTGCCAGCAGCTTGGGACACTTAGGGCAGCCCCAGCATTTT. It yields the protein CASSLGHLGQPQHF.

The V call is TRBV6-5, the J call TRBJ1-2; no clear D. Germline V gene lookup returns CDR1 MNHEY and CDR2 SVGAGI. The CDR3 sequence is 15 residues long. With 0 bases removed from V and 0 bases from J, the gap between germline ends came to 8 bases. The CDR3 loop is CASSYSVGANYGYTF. The DNA for the CDR3 is TGTGCCAGCAGTTACTCGGTGGGTGCTAACTATGGCTACACCTTC.

The rearrangement links TRBV19 to TRBJ2-3; D perhaps matches TRBD2 (5 bases). Germline lookup yields CDR1 LNHDA and CDR2 SQIVND (reference sequence). V lost 5 bases to trimming and J lost 2 bases, with 17 bases between them. The CDR3 has 16 residues. This CDR3 is CASSLTGYLTTDTQYF. The CDR3 DNA follows: TGTGCCAGTAGTCTAACGGGATACTTAACCACAGATACGCAGTATTTT. The whole variable domain, filled in from reference TRBV19 and TRBJ2-3, reads DGGITQSPKYLFRKEGQNVTLSCEQNLNHDAMYWYRQDPGQGLRLIYYSQIVNDFQKGDIAEGYSVSREKKESFPLTVTSAQKNPTAFYLCASSLTGYLTTDTQYFGPGTRLTVL.

The V call is TRBV5-6, the J call TRBJ1-1; no clear D gene. V lost 0 bases, J lost 3 bases, and 9 bases lay in between. Germline loops: CDR1 SGHDT, CDR2 YYEEEE. CDR3 size: 14 residues. CDR3 nucleotide sequence: TGTGCCAGCAGCTTGGACAGCTACTACACTGAAGCTTTCTTT. It encodes CASSLDSYYTEAFF.

This clone was seen once. This chain links TRBV11-2 with TRBJ2-7, with D tentatively TRBD1 (6 bases). Trimming removed 4 bases at V and 0 bases at J, with 7 bases between. Germline assignment: CDR1 SGHAT and CDR2 FQNNGV. The CDR3 loop spans 13 amino acids. This CDR3 is CASSSGHSYEQYF. The CDR3 bases are TGTGCCAGCAGCTCGGGACACTCCTACGAGCAGTACTTC.

V is TRBV29-1 and J is TRBJ2-3; 7 bases align to TRBD1. The CDR3 runs to 12 residues. Trimming took 7 bases from V and 4 from J; bases not matched to a gene: 5. The germline gives CDR1 SQVTM, CDR2 ANQGSEA. CDR3 region: CSAYRGPDTQYF. CDR3 in DNA: TGCAGCGCCTACAGGGGCCCAGATACGCAGTATTTT.

The chain uses TRBV7-8 and TRBJ1-1, with TRBD1 matching 7 bases. The V gene's germline CDR1 is SGHVS and CDR2 FQNEAQ. Trimming at V came to 5 bases and at J to 0 bases, leaving 9 bases not matched to a gene. The length of the CDR3 is 16 residues. CDR3 in DNA: TGTGCCAGCAGCCCCGATTCCGGGACAGTGAACACTGAAGCTTTCTTT. Its translation: CASSPDSGTVNTEAFF.

V and J are TRBV7-9 and TRBJ1-2; the D is unclear. V was clipped by 5 bases and J by 12 bases, with 22 bases between them. Germline V gene sequence: CDR1 SEHNR, CDR2 FQNEAQ (reference sequence). This CDR3 region has 14 residues. The CDR3 sequence is CASSLDTTEVLHTF. DNA of the CDR3: TGTGCCAGCAGCCTCGACACTACGGAGGTTCTCCACACCTTC. Complete variable domain (other parts from reference TRBV7-9 and TRBJ1-2): DTGVSQNPRHKITKRGQNVTFRCDPISEHNRLYWYRQTLGQGPEFLTYFQNEAQLEKSRLLSDRFSAERPKGSFSTLEIQRTEQGDSAMYLCASSLDTTEVLHTFGSGTRLTVV.

V gene TRBV29-1 combines with J gene TRBJ2-2; maybe TRBD2 (5 bases). The CDR3 runs to 13 residues. The germline CDR1 and CDR2 sequences are SQVTM and ANQGSEA. Trimming removed 3 bases from V and 9 bases from J, with 14 bases in between. Here the CDR3 reads CSVELWGARELFF. CDR3 nucleotides: TGCAGCGTTGAGTTGTGGGGAGCCCGGGAGCTGTTTTTT.